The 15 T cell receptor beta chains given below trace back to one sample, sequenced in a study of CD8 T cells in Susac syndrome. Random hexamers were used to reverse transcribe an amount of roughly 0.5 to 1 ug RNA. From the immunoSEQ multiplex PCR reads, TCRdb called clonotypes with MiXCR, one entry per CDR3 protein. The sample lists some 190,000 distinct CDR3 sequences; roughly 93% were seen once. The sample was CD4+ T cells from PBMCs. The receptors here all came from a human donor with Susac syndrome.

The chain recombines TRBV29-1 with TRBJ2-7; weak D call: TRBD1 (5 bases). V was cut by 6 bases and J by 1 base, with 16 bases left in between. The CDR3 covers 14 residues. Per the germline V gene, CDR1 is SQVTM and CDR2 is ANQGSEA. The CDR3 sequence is CSVAPQGRSYEQYF. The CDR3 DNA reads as TGCAGCGTGGCACCCCAGGGAAGATCCTACGAGCAGTACTTC.

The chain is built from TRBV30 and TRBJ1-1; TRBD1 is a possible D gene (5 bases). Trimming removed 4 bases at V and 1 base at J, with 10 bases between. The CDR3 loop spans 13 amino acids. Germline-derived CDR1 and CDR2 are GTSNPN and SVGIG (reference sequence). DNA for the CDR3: TGTGCCTGGACCCCGGGGCCGAACACTGAAGCTTTCTTT. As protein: CAWTPGPNTEAFF.

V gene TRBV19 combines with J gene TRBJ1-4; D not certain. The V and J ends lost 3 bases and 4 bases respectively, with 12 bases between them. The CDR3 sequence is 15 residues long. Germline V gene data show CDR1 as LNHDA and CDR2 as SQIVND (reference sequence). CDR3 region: CASSIPRRGNEKLFF. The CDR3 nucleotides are TGTGCCAGTAGTATCCCCCGGCGCGGTAATGAAAAACTGTTTTTT.

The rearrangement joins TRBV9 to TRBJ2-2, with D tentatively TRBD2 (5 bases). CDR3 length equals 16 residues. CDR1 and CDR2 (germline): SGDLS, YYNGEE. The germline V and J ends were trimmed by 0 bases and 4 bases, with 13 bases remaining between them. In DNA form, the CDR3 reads TGTGCCAGCAGCGTAGCTACCGGGCGGGCCACCGGGGAGCTGTTTTTT. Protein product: CASSVATGRATGELFF.

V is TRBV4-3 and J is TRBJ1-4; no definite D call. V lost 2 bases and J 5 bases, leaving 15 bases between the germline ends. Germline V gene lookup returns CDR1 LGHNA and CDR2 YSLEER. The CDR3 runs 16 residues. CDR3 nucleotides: TGCGCCAGCAGCCAATACGTGCAGGCACAGAATGAAAAACTGTTTTTT. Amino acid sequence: CASSQYVQAQNEKLFF.

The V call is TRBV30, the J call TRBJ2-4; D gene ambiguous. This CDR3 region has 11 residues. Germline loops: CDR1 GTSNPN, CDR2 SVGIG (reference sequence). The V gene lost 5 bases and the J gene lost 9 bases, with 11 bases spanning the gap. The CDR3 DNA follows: TGTGCCTGGGGCCCCTCGGGCATTCAGTACTTC. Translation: CAWGPSGIQYF.

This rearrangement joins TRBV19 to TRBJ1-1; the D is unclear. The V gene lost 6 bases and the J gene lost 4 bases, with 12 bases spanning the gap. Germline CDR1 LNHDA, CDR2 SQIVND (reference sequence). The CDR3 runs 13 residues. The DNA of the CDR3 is TGTGCCAGTAGCGCATGGGAGGGCACTGAAGCTTTCTTT. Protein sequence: CASSAWEGTEAFF. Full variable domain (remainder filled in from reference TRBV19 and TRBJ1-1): DGGITQSPKYLFRKEGQNVTLSCEQNLNHDAMYWYRQDPGQGLRLIYYSQIVNDFQKGDIAEGYSVSREKKESFPLTVTSAQKNPTAFYLCASSAWEGTEAFFGQGTRLTVV.

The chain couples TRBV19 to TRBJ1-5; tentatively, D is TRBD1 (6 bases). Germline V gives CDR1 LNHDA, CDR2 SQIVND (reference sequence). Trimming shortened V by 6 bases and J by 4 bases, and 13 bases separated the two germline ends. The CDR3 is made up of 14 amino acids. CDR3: CASRVQGGNQPQHF. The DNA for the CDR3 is TGTGCCAGTAGGGTACAGGGAGGGAATCAGCCCCAGCATTTT.

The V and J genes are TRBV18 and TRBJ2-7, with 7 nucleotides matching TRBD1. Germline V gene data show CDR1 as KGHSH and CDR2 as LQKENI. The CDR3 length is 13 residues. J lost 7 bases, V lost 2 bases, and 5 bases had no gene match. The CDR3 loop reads CASSPATGEEQYF. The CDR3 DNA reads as TGTGCCAGCTCACCAGCTACAGGGGAAGAGCAGTACTTC.

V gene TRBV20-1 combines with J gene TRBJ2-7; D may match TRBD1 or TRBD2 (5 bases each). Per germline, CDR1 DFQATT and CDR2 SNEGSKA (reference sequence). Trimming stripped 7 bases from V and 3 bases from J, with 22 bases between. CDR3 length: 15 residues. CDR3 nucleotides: TGCAGTGTCGAGACGGGGCAGGTATCCAGCTACGAGCAGTACTTC. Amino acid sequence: CSVETGQVSSYEQYF.

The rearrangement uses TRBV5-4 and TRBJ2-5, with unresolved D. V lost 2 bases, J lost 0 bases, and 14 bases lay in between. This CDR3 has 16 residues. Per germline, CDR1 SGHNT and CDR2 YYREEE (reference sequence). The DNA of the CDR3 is TGTGCCAGCAGCTTAGGGTCGGAACAGTACCAAGAGACCCAGTACTTC. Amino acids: CASSLGSEQYQETQYF.

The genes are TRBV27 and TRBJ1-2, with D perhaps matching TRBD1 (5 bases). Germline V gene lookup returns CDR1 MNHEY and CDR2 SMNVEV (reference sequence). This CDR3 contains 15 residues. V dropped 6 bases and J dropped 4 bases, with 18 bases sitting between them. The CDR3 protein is CASSSLGRETYGYTF. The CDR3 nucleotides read TGTGCCAGCAGCTCCCTGGGGCGGGAGACCTATGGCTACACCTTC.

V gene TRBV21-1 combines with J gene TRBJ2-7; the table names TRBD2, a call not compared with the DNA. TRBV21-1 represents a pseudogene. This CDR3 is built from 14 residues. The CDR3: CASSSGGTKYEQYF. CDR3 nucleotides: TGTGCCAGTTCTAGCGGGGGAACTAAGTACGAGCAGTACTTC.

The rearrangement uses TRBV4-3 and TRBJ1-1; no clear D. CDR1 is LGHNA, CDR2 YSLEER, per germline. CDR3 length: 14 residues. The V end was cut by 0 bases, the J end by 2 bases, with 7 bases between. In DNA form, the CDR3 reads TGCGCCAGCAGCCAAGAGCCAGGCAACACTGAAGCTTTCTTT. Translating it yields CASSQEPGNTEAFF.

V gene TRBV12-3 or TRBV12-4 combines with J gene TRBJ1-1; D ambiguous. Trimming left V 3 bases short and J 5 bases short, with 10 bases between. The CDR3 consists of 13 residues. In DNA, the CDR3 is TGTGCCAGCAGTTTCTCCGGTGGTACTGAAGCTTTCTTT. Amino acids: CASSFSGGTEAFF.